These 17 T cell receptor beta chains were all obtained from the same sample, sequenced in a study of T-cell reconstitution after alpha-beta-depleted transplantation in children. The TCRbeta library was prepared with unique molecular identifiers. In TCRdb, the PCR reads were re-called with MiXCR into one record per CDR3 protein. The data contain approximately 1,000,000 distinct CDR3 sequences, roughly 29% of them singletons. Material: PBMCs, mostly from graft donor cells, obtained 360 days after TCRalphabeta/CD19-depleted stem cell transplant. These receptors were collected from a boy under three years old who had a stem cell transplant for SCID, so the T cells may come from the graft donor.

This clonotype turned up a few times. The CDR3 is CASSSPLEETQYF. CDR3 nucleotides: TGTGCCAGCAGTTCTCCCTTGGAAGAGACCCAGTACTTC. V gene TRBV12-3 or TRBV12-4 combines with J gene TRBJ2-5, with unresolved D. The CDR3 sequence is 13 residues long. Trimming removed 4 bases from V and 3 bases from J, with 9 bases in between.

The V and J genes are TRBV25-1 and TRBJ2-1; no clear D. V gave up 6 bases and J gave up 7 bases, with 16 bases separating them. In germline, CDR1 is MGHDK, CDR2 SYGVNS. The CDR3 is 14 amino acids. The CDR3 DNA reads as TGTGCCAGCAGCGATCCCCTCCGCAGGAATGAGCAGTTCTTC. It codes for CASSDPLRRNEQFF.

This clonotype appeared a few times. The chain recombines TRBV6-5 with TRBJ2-3; 8 bases fit TRBD2. Germline trimming cut 1 base from V and 1 base from J; bases unmatched to any gene: 4. Germline CDR1 is MNHEY and CDR2 is SVGAGI. CDR3 size: 16 residues. CDR3: CASSYFGTSGTDTQYF. CDR3 DNA sequence: TGTGCCAGCAGTTACTTCGGGACTAGTGGCACAGATACGCAGTATTTT.

The chain carries TRBV2 and TRBJ2-2; a possible D gene is TRBD2 (5 bases). The CDR3 extends over 14 amino acids. Germline CDR1 is SNHLY and CDR2 is FYNNEI. V was cut by 3 bases and J by 6 bases, with 11 bases left in between. CDR3 sequence: CASSEDFYAGELFF. CDR3 nucleotide sequence: TGTGCCAGCAGTGAGGACTTTTATGCCGGGGAGCTGTTTTTT. Full variable domain (outside the CDR3, taken from reference TRBV2 and TRBJ2-2): EPEVTQTPSHQVTQMGQEVILRCVPISNHLYFYWYRQILGQKVEFLVSFYNNEISEKSEIFDDQFSVERPDGSNFTLKIRSTKLEDSAMYFCASSEDFYAGELFFGEGSRLTVL.

There are a few counts of this clonotype. The V and J genes are TRBV20-1 and TRBJ1-2, with unresolved D. In germline, CDR1 is DFQATT, CDR2 SNEGSKA (reference sequence). V was pared by 5 bases and J by 12 bases, with 7 bases between. The CDR3 length is 8 residues. The CDR3 loop is CSAPSHTF. CDR3 bases: TGCAGTGCTCCCTCGCACACCTTC.

V and J are TRBV5-1 and TRBJ2-3, with 7 bases that match TRBD2. CDR1 SGHRS and CDR2 YFSETQ come from the germline V gene. The CDR3 contains 16 residues. The junction had 10 bases not matched to a gene; V was cut back by 2 bases and J by 4 bases. The CDR3 spells CASSFGAAGVSDTQYF. The CDR3 nucleotides are TGCGCCAGCAGCTTCGGGGCCGCGGGGGTATCAGATACGCAGTATTTT.

This clonotype was found a few times. The chain is built from TRBV20-1 and TRBJ1-2; 9 nucleotides match TRBD1. CDR1 and CDR2 from the germline V gene are DFQATT and SNEGSKA (reference sequence). The V gene end was trimmed by 3 bases and the J gene end by 5 bases; junction bases not matched to a gene: 16. CDR3 length: 17 residues. This CDR3 is CSASNGNRGPQWYGYTF. CDR3 nucleotides: TGCAGTGCTAGTAATGGAAACAGGGGGCCCCAATGGTATGGCTACACCTTC.

This clonotype was seen ten or more times. The chain carries TRBV2 and TRBJ2-7; D assignment may be TRBD1 or TRBD2 (5 bases each). CDR3 length equals 12 residues. Trimming took off 6 bases at V and 3 bases at J, with 9 bases between the two ends. Germline V gene lookup returns CDR1 SNHLY and CDR2 FYNNEI. CDR3 sequence: CASRGDGYEQYF. Here the CDR3 DNA reads TGTGCCAGCAGAGGGGACGGCTACGAGCAGTACTTC.

This clonotype was observed at least ten times. V is TRBV12-3 or TRBV12-4 and J is TRBJ2-7, with D possibly being TRBD1 (5 bases). The CDR3 is 12 amino acids. The germline V and J ends were trimmed by 1 base and 4 bases, with 5 bases remaining between them. The CDR3 coding sequence is TGTGCCAGCAGTTTAGGACAGTACGAGCAGTACTTC. Translating it yields CASSLGQYEQYF.

This clonotype was picked up a small number of times. The rearrangement uses TRBV6-2 or TRBV6-3 and TRBJ2-2; D call uncertain. V was pared by 0 bases and J by 3 bases, with 14 bases between. Per the germline V gene, CDR1 is MNHEY and CDR2 is SVGEGT. The CDR3 spans 17 residues. The CDR3 here is CASSYSRGRADTGELFF. In DNA form, the CDR3 reads TGTGCCAGCAGTTACTCCCGTGGCCGGGCAGACACCGGGGAGCTGTTTTTT.

This clonotype showed up just a few times. V and J are TRBV6-1 and TRBJ2-3; D is uncertain. Trimming took off 6 bases at V and 0 bases at J, with 19 bases between the two ends. CDR3 length: 17 residues. The germline V gene encodes CDR1 MNHNS and CDR2 SASEGT. CDR3 coding DNA: TGTGCCAGCAGCCGCGGCCTCCGGAGCACTAGCACAGATACGCAGTATTTT. The encoded protein is CASSRGLRSTSTDTQYF.

The chain recombines TRBV6-2 or TRBV6-3 with TRBJ2-1; 8 bases map to TRBD2. V lost 4 bases, J lost 5 bases, and 7 bases stayed unmatched. Germline V gives CDR1 MNHEY, CDR2 SVGEGT. The CDR3 length is 15 residues. This CDR3 is CASSFRYSGNNEQFF. The CDR3 nucleotides are TGTGCCAGCAGTTTTCGATATAGCGGGAACAATGAGCAGTTCTTC.

The table lists this clonotype with a few counts. The chain links TRBV7-2 to TRBJ2-7; possible D gene TRBD1, 6 bases. The CDR3 spans 14 residues. Germline V lookup: CDR1 SGHTA, CDR2 FQGNSA. Trimming removed 3 bases at V and 0 bases at J, with 9 bases between. The chain's CDR3 is CASSFWGHSYEQYF. The CDR3 nucleotides read TGTGCCAGCAGCTTCTGGGGACACTCCTACGAGCAGTACTTC.

The rearrangement joins TRBV20-1 to TRBJ2-5; the D gene is possibly TRBD2 (5 bases). The CDR3 runs 11 residues. Looked up from germline, CDR1 is DFQATT and CDR2 is SNEGSKA (reference sequence). V was cut by 6 bases and J by 5 bases, with 10 bases left in between. CDR3 bases: TGCAGTGCCGGGGTGTGGGAGACCCAGTACTTC. Amino acid sequence: CSAGVWETQYF.

This chain links TRBV29-1 with TRBJ1-1; D call uncertain. Germline CDR1 SQVTM, CDR2 ANQGSEA. The CDR3 spans 15 residues. Trimming stripped 4 bases from V and 0 bases from J, with 15 bases between. The CDR3 sequence is CSVGLAGYMNTEAFF. For the CDR3, the DNA is TGCAGCGTTGGTCTGGCCGGGTACATGAACACTGAAGCTTTCTTT.

There are a few counts of this clonotype. The CDR3 DNA reads TGCAGTGCTAGCGGTCCACGGTACTACGAGCAGTACTTC. Protein: CSASGPRYYEQYF. The V and J genes are TRBV20-1 and TRBJ2-7, with D hard to call. Germline CDR1 and CDR2: DFQATT and SNEGSKA (reference sequence). The V and J ends lost 3 bases and 3 bases respectively, with 12 bases between them. CDR3 length equals 13 residues.

The chain links TRBV11-2 to TRBJ2-5; D assignment may be TRBD1 or TRBD2 (5 bases each). Germline V CDR1 and CDR2: SGHAT, FQNNGV. This CDR3 has 17 residues. V shed 0 bases and J shed 4 bases, with 18 bases lying between them. CDR3 coding DNA: TGTGCCAGCAGCTTAGATAGTGTGTTGGCAGGGAGAGAGACCCAGTACTTC. It is translated as CASSLDSVLAGRETQYF.